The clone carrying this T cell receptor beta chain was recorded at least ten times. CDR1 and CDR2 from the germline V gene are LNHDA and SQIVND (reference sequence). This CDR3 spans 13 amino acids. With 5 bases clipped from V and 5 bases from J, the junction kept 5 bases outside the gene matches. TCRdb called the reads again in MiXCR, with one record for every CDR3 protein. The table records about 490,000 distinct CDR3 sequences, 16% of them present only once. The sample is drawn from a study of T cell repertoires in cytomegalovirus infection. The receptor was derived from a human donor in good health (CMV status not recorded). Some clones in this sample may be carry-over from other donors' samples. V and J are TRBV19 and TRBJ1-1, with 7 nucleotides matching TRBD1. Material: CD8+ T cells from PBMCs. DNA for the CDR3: TGTGCCAGTAGTCGGACAGGCCTGACTGAAGCTTTCTTT. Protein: CASSRTGLTEAFF.